These 22 T cell receptor beta chains share one sample of origin, sequenced in a study of technical replicates of blood from a handful of donors. Assay: immunoSEQ multiplex PCR; the TCRdb copy retains only in-frame clones and omits some. The sample includes about 83,000 clones, approximately 96% of them seen just once. Sequencing was done on a sample of T cells isolated from PBMCs. These TCRs come from a human donor in good health.

The chain couples TRBV4-1 to TRBJ2-7; D call uncertain. The CDR3 extends over 14 amino acids. V lost 4 bases, J lost 5 bases, and 15 bases lay in between. The V gene's germline CDR1 is MGHRA and CDR2 YSYEKL. CDR3 nucleotide sequence: TGCGCCAGCAGCCCTCCTCTAAGTTCGAACGAGCAGTACTTC. This gives the protein CASSPPLSSNEQYF.

The J gene is TRBJ2-7, the V gene TRBV11-3; D uncertain. The V end lost 5 bases, the J end lost 4 bases, and 6 bases lay between the germline ends. Germline V gives CDR1 SGHNT, CDR2 YENEEA. The CDR3 consists of 11 residues. The CDR3 protein is CASSGPYEQYF. CDR3 bases: TGTGCCAGCAGCGGGCCTTACGAGCAGTACTTC. Filled out from reference TRBV11-3 and TRBJ2-7, the complete variable domain reads EAGVVQSPRYKIIEKKQPVAFWCNPISGHNTLYWYLQNLGQGPELLIRYENEEAVDDSQLPKDRFSAERLKGVDSTLKIQPAELGDSAVYLCASSGPYEQYFGPGTRLTVT.

This sequence joins TRBV5-1 and TRBJ2-3; possible D gene TRBD2, 6 bases. Per the germline V gene, CDR1 is SGHRS and CDR2 is YFSETQ. The CDR3 has 15 amino acids. Deletions cut 1 base from V and 2 bases from J, with 11 bases between. CDR3 amino acids: CASSLIAGPTDTQYF. The CDR3 region has the DNA TGCGCCAGCAGCTTGATCGCGGGACCCACAGATACGCAGTATTTT.

This chain connects TRBV5-4 to TRBJ2-7, with 8 bases matching TRBD1. The germline gives CDR1 SGHNT, CDR2 YYREEE (reference sequence). V shed 4 bases, J shed 6 bases, and the junction held 12 bases outside the gene matches. The CDR3 spans 15 residues. CDR3: CASSRSTGEYGEQYF. CDR3 bases: TGTGCCAGCAGCCGATCGACAGGGGAATATGGCGAGCAGTACTTC.

The chain joins TRBV10-3 to TRBJ1-2; no clear D gene. CDR1 is ENHRY and CDR2 is SYGVKD in the germline V gene. The CDR3 consists of 15 residues. Trimming removed 2 bases at V and 5 bases at J, with 15 bases between. The CDR3 loop reads CAISELGSSGYGYTF. Written as DNA, the CDR3 is TGTGCCATCAGTGAGCTGGGCAGTAGTGGATATGGCTACACCTTC.

V gene TRBV2 combines with J gene TRBJ2-6; D is possibly TRBD1 (5 bases). This CDR3 comprises 18 residues. The V end was cut by 4 bases, the J end by 0 bases, with 16 bases between. Germline V CDR1 and CDR2: SNHLY, FYNNEI. The chain's CDR3 is CASSGLPDTSSGANVLTF. For the CDR3, the DNA is TGTGCCAGCAGTGGGCTCCCGGACACGAGCTCTGGGGCCAACGTCCTGACTTTC.

The chain combines TRBV25-1 with TRBJ2-1; 7 positions match TRBD2. The V and J ends lost 2 bases and 10 bases, in that order; junction bases with no gene match: 5. Germline CDR1 and CDR2: MGHDK and SYGVNS. CDR3 length: 13 residues. CDR3: CASSERPSGEQFF. The DNA of the CDR3 is TGTGCCAGCAGTGAAAGACCTAGCGGAGAGCAGTTCTTC.

V is TRBV5-1 and J is TRBJ2-5, with TRBD1 as a possible D gene (5 bases). V lost 2 bases, J lost 5 bases, and 19 bases lay in between. The CDR3 covers 16 residues. Looked up from germline, CDR1 is SGHRS and CDR2 is YFSETQ. The CDR3 reads CASSFMAGWVSETQYF. CDR3 nucleotide sequence: TGCGCCAGCAGCTTTATGGCAGGGTGGGTCTCCGAGACCCAGTACTTC. Based on the CDR3 plus reference TRBV5-1 and TRBJ2-5, the full variable domain is KAGVTQTPRYLIKTRGQQVTLSCSPISGHRSVSWYQQTPGQGLQFLFEYFSETQRNKGNFPGRFSGRQFSNSRSEMNVSTLELGDSALYLCASSFMAGWVSETQYFGPGTRLLVL.

The V gene is TRBV29-1, the J gene TRBJ2-7, with 7 positions matching TRBD2. V trimming: 6 bases; J trimming: 7 bases; junction bases outside the gene matches: 6. This CDR3 is 11 amino acids long. Germline V gives CDR1 SQVTM, CDR2 ANQGSEA. CDR3 DNA sequence: TGCAGCGTCATACTAGCGTGGGAGCAGTACTTC. Translating it yields CSVILAWEQYF.

V gene TRBV6-4 combines with J gene TRBJ1-2; tentative D call: TRBD1 (5 bases). Germline values: CDR1 MRHNA, CDR2 SNTAGT. This CDR3 is 16 amino acids long. V shed 6 bases and J shed 2 bases, with 19 bases lying between them. Written as DNA, the CDR3 is TGTGCCAGCAGAGAAGGGTCCAGGGAAGGAAACTATGGCTACACCTTC. Amino acid sequence: CASREGSREGNYGYTF.

The rearrangement joins TRBV5-1 to TRBJ2-7, with D maybe TRBD1 (5 bases). The germline gives CDR1 SGHRS, CDR2 YFSETQ. The V and J ends lost 1 base and 1 base respectively, with 9 bases between them. This CDR3 has 14 residues. The CDR3 protein is CASSLQGGSYEQYF. The CDR3 DNA follows: TGCGCCAGCAGCTTGCAGGGCGGATCCTACGAGCAGTACTTC.

The chain links TRBV7-2 to TRBJ1-1, with D perhaps TRBD1 (6 bases). This CDR3 region has 14 residues. Germline V CDR1 and CDR2: SGHTA, FQGNSA. The V end lost 5 bases, the J end lost 4 bases, and 14 bases lay between the germline ends. This CDR3 is CASSEAGAPTEAFF. In DNA form, the CDR3 reads TGTGCCAGCAGCGAAGCAGGGGCCCCCACTGAAGCTTTCTTT.

The rearrangement links TRBV7-9 to TRBJ1-1; D is undetermined. V lost 9 bases to trimming and J lost 5 bases, with 4 bases between them. Germline loops: CDR1 SEHNR, CDR2 FQNEAQ (reference sequence). There are 9 residues in the CDR3. CDR3 protein: CASSTEAFF. For the CDR3, the DNA is TGTGCCAGTTCAACTGAAGCTTTCTTT.

This clone has just one count. The chain is built from TRBV19 and TRBJ1-4; TRBD1 might be the D (6 bases). This CDR3 spans 13 amino acids. V was clipped by 3 bases and J by 7 bases, with 9 bases between them. Germline loops: CDR1 LNHDA, CDR2 SQIVND (reference sequence). The CDR3 reads CASSIKQGEKLFF. The CDR3 DNA is TGTGCCAGTAGTATCAAACAGGGTGAAAAACTGTTTTTT.

The rearrangement joins TRBV30 to TRBJ2-2; TRBD1 is a possible D gene (8 bases). Germline values: CDR1 GTSNPN, CDR2 SVGIG (reference sequence). Trimming took off 6 bases at V and 7 bases at J, with 18 bases between the two ends. The CDR3 is made up of 14 amino acids. CDR3 sequence reads: CACPQGGFIGELFF. The CDR3 DNA sequence: TGTGCCTGCCCACAGGGGGGGTTTATCGGGGAGCTGTTTTTT.

The V call is TRBV7-9, the J call TRBJ2-7; D might be TRBD1 (5 bases). CDR1 and CDR2 from the germline V gene are SEHNR and FQNEAQ (reference sequence). CDR3 length equals 14 residues. V was shortened by 1 base and J by 4 bases, with 11 bases between the two germline ends. CDR3 in DNA: TGTGCCAGCAGCTTAGGACAGAGATTTTACGAGCAGTACTTC. Its translation is CASSLGQRFYEQYF.

The chain has TRBV7-3 and TRBJ1-1; D call uncertain. The CDR3 is 14 amino acids. CDR1 SGHTA and CDR2 FQGTGA come from the germline V gene. V was pared by 1 base and J by 1 base, with 7 bases between. CDR3 nucleotides: TGTGCCAGCAGCTTAAGCTCGAGGAACACTGAAGCTTTCTTT. It yields the protein CASSLSSRNTEAFF.

The chain has TRBV5-1 and TRBJ1-2; D might be TRBD1 (5 bases). Germline lookup yields CDR1 SGHRS and CDR2 YFSETQ. This CDR3 comprises 14 residues. V was cut by 0 bases and J by 6 bases, with 12 bases left in between. The CDR3 region is CASSLAGIFDGYTF. Written as DNA, the CDR3 is TGCGCCAGCAGCTTGGCAGGGATATTCGATGGCTACACCTTC.

The genes are TRBV6-4 and TRBJ1-1, with 9 bases fitting TRBD1. CDR1 is MRHNA, CDR2 SNTAGT, per germline. This CDR3 is built from 15 residues. The ends lost 0 bases at V and 10 bases at J; junction bases unmatched: 9. CDR3 sequence (DNA): TGTGCCAGCAGTGACTCGACTTTAGGGACAGGGCGAGCTTTCTTT. Translated: CASSDSTLGTGRAFF.

The CDR3 nucleotides read TGTGCCAGCAGCTTCCAAGGAGGGCTTATTACCCCTAACTATGGCTACACCTTC. This gives the protein CASSFQGGLITPNYGYTF. The rearrangement uses TRBV7-9 and TRBJ1-2; D is unclear. From germline, CDR1 is SEHNR and CDR2 FQNEAQ (reference sequence). The CDR3 runs to 18 residues. Trimming cost V 3 bases and J 0 bases, with 20 bases left between them.

The rearrangement uses TRBV11-3 and TRBJ1-4, with 7 bases that match TRBD1. The CDR3 totals 18 residues. Unmatched junction bases numbered 12, after V lost 5 bases and J lost 0 bases. CDR1 is SGHNT and CDR2 is YENEEA in the germline V gene. The CDR3 sequence is CASSPWTGPETTNEKLFF. DNA of the CDR3: TGTGCCAGCAGCCCGTGGACAGGCCCCGAAACAACTAATGAAAAACTGTTTTTT.

This chain connects TRBV5-5 to TRBJ2-3, with 9 bases aligning to TRBD1. V shed 2 bases, J shed 2 bases, and the junction held 3 bases outside the gene matches. The CDR3 has 15 amino acids. CDR1 and CDR2 (germline): SGHKS, YYEKEE (reference sequence). The CDR3 region has the DNA TGTGCCAGCAGCTTAGGACAGGGGATCACAGATACGCAGTATTTT. Protein sequence: CASSLGQGITDTQYF.